These T cell receptor beta chains were read from a single sample in a study of response to subunit inactivated influenza vaccine. TCRdb re-called the RT-PCR reads through MiXCR, storing one row per CDR3 protein. The top ten hold roughly a tenth of the sample, which has hundreds of thousands of distinct CDR3 sequences, approximately 17% seen once. Sequenced here: PBMCs from blood, sampled approximately 5 days after vaccination. The receptor set was obtained from a man in his fifties who received an inactivated influenza vaccine. Each CDR3 is given with its conserved first and last residue. D genes are given only for firm matches. A row's size may be missing; if present it is once, few, many or a size class.

D	J	size	V	CDR3	DNA
-	TRBJ1-5	many	TRBV20-1	CSARVQGRQGNQPQHF	TGCAGTGCTAGAGTTCAGGGGCGGCAAGGCAATCAGCCCCAGCATTTT
TRBD1	TRBJ2-3	-	TRBV25-1	CASRDRGLDTQYF	TGTGCCAGCAGGGACAGGGGGCTAGATACGCAGTATTTT
-	TRBJ2-5	few	TRBV7-8	CASSFAAGGQETQYF	TGTGCCAGCAGCTTCGCCGCCGGGGGCCAAGAGACCCAGTACTTC
TRBD1	TRBJ1-4	few	TRBV7-9	CASSTPTGVNEKLFF	TGTGCCAGCAGCACCCCGACAGGGGTAAATGAAAAACTGTTTTTT
-	TRBJ2-7	-	TRBV7-2	CASSLARGRSREQYF	TGTGCCAGCAGCTTAGCGAGGGGAAGGTCCCGCGAGCAGTACTTC
-	TRBJ2-3	-	TRBV20-1	CSARGVEGYGADTQYF	TGCAGTGCTAGAGGGGTCGAGGGGTACGGTGCAGATACGCAGTATTTT
-	TRBJ1-2	-	TRBV7-9	CASSLETVNYGYTF	TGTGCCAGCAGCTTAGAGACAGTGAACTATGGCTACACCTTC
-	TRBJ1-5	many	TRBV5-1	CASSPTGTQPQHF	TGCGCCAGCAGCCCGACTGGAACTCAGCCCCAGCATTTT
-	TRBJ2-7	-	TRBV28	CASKRETGPYEQYF	TGTGCCAGCAAACGGGAGACAGGACCCTACGAGCAGTACTTC
TRBD2	TRBJ2-3	-	TRBV11-2	CASSPGTLAGGGTDTQYF	TGTGCCAGCAGTCCCGGGACTCTGGCGGGAGGGGGGACAGATACGCAGTATTTT
-	TRBJ1-5	-	TRBV5-1	CASSIDINQPQHF	TGCGCCAGCAGCATTGACATAAATCAGCCCCAGCATTTT
TRBD1	TRBJ2-7	-	TRBV28	CASSLQGETYEQYF	TGTGCCAGCAGTTTACAGGGGGAGACCTACGAGCAGTACTTC
-	TRBJ1-1	-	TRBV7-9	CASSLGHGGTEAFF	TGTGCCAGCAGCTTAGGACACGGCGGGACTGAAGCTTTCTTT
TRBD1	TRBJ2-7	-	TRBV7-8	CASSLLTGDSYEQYF	TGTGCCAGCAGCTTATTGACAGGGGACTCCTACGAGCAGTACTTC
TRBD1	TRBJ2-1	few	TRBV12-3/TRBV12-4	CASRGRDRGNEQFF	TGTGCCAGCAGGGGAAGGGACAGGGGGAATGAGCAGTTCTTC
-	TRBJ1-1	-	TRBV5-1	CASSLSPGVKGTEAFF	TGCGCCAGCAGCTTGTCGCCAGGGGTGAAGGGCACTGAAGCTTTCTTT
TRBD1	TRBJ2-1	-	TRBV18	CASSPPRTGSYNEQFF	TGTGCCAGCTCACCACCGAGGACAGGGTCCTACAATGAGCAGTTCTTC
-	TRBJ1-1	-	TRBV5-1	CASSHSELTGATEAFF	TGCGCCAGCAGCCACTCAGAATTGACCGGGGCCACTGAAGCTTTCTTT
TRBD2	TRBJ2-6	-	TRBV6-5	CASSYRTGRGANVLTF	TGTGCCAGCAGTTACCGGACCGGGAGGGGGGCCAACGTCCTGACTTTC
-	TRBJ2-5	-	TRBV12-3/TRBV12-4	CASSFFGRSETQYF	TGTGCCAGCAGTTTTTTTGGCAGGTCGGAGACCCAGTACTTC
-	TRBJ2-5	-	TRBV9	CASSVEGGTRQETQYF	TGTGCCAGCAGCGTAGAAGGCGGGACCCGACAAGAGACCCAGTACTTC
-	TRBJ2-1	-	TRBV9	CASSADGGTANSYNEQFF	TGTGCCAGCAGCGCCGATGGGGGGACAGCAAACTCCTACAATGAGCAGTTCTTC
-	TRBJ1-5	-	TRBV3-1	CASSQSLNSNQPQHF	TGTGCCAGCAGCCAGAGCCTAAATAGCAATCAGCCCCAGCATTTT
-	TRBJ2-5	-	TRBV2	CASPPGANEVTQYF	TGTGCCAGTCCCCCGGGGGCGAATGAGGTGACCCAGTACTTC
TRBD2	TRBJ2-1	many	TRBV6-4	CASTKWGLGTSGRSSYNEQFF	TGTGCCAGCACCAAGTGGGGGTTAGGGACTAGCGGGAGGAGCTCCTACAATGAGCAGTTCTTC
-	TRBJ2-7	-	TRBV11-2	CASSLDRWDTSGYEQYF	TGTGCCAGCAGCTTAGATAGATGGGACACCTCAGGGTACGAGCAGTACTTC
-	TRBJ2-7	-	TRBV4-1	CASSPSRRVDYEQYF	TGCGCCAGCAGCCCTTCAAGGCGGGTTGACTACGAGCAGTACTTC
-	TRBJ1-1	-	TRBV12-3/TRBV12-4	CATWRRAEAFF	TGTGCCACCTGGAGAAGGGCTGAAGCTTTCTTT
-	TRBJ1-3	few	TRBV7-2	CASSLVISGNTIYF	TGTGCCAGCAGCTTAGTAATCTCTGGAAACACCATATATTTT
TRBD1	TRBJ2-3	few	TRBV7-2	CASSPRTGFTDTQYF	TGTGCCAGCAGCCCACGGACAGGCTTCACAGATACGCAGTATTTT
-	TRBJ2-1	-	TRBV6-5	CASSYAGFHNEQFF	TGTGCCAGCAGTTACGCAGGGTTCCACAATGAGCAGTTCTTC